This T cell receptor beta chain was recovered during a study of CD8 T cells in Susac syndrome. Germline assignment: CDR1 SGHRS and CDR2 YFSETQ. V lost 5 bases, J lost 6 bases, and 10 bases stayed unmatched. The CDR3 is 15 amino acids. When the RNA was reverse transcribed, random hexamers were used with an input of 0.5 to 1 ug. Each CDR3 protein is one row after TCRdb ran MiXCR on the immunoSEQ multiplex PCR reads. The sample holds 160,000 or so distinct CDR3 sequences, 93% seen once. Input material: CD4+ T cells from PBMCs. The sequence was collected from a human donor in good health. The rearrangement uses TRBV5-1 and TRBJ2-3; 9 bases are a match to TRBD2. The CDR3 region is CASRPAGGPGDTQYF. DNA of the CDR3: TGCGCCAGCAGGCCGGCGGGGGGGCCAGGGGATACGCAGTATTTT. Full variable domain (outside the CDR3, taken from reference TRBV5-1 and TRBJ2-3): KAGVTQTPRYLIKTRGQQVTLSCSPISGHRSVSWYQQTPGQGLQFLFEYFSETQRNKGNFPGRFSGRQFSNSRSEMNVSTLELGDSALYLCASRPAGGPGDTQYFGPGTRLTVL.